These T cell receptor beta chains were read from a single sample in a study of OX40 agonist ivuxolimab in advanced cancers. Clones were sequenced by immunoSEQ multiplex PCR, and TCRdb holds only the in-frame ones, with some missing. The repertoire holds about 77,000 clones, with more than 70% as singletons. This specimen consisted of CD4+ or CD8+ T cells sorted from blood, obtained in a trial of the OX40 agonist ivuxolimab. Source of these receptors: an adult with an advanced solid tumor such as melanoma, head and neck, liver or kidney cancer. Both conserved end residues are trimmed from each CDR3.

TRBJ2-5 | TRBV7-9 | ASRVNSGGKETQY
TRBJ2-3 | TRBV5-1 | ASSLGRASDTQY
TRBJ2-1 | TRBV6-6 | ASSPRISGRNEQF
TRBJ1-1 | TRBV5-1 | APLKVTGGRGSATEAF
TRBJ1-5 | TRBV27 | ASSLQGSQPQH
TRBJ1-1 | TRBV30 | AWGEAEAF
TRBJ2-7 | TRBV2 | ASSRDWSVSYEQY
TRBJ1-1 | TRBV7-3 | ASSFSTGAPSRPF
TRBJ2-7 | TRBV5-4 | ASSSVAGAYEQY
TRBJ1-6 | TRBV28 | ASSQGSPLH
TRBJ2-3 | TRBV2 | ASGHTDTQY
TRBJ1-3 | TRBV5-1 | ASSLSRPSSGNTIY
TRBJ1-6 | TRBV5-1 | ASSLDRILNSPLH
TRBJ2-2 | TRBV11-3 | ASSTDGTGELF
TRBJ2-5 | TRBV7-7 | ASSPSGGGETQY
TRBJ1-1 | TRBV18 | ASSPNMNTEAF
TRBJ1-5 | TRBV7-3 | ASSLTSNQPQH
TRBJ2-7 | TRBV19 | ASSIAGARYEQY
TRBJ1-6 | TRBV6-5 | ASSDWTGGSPLH
TRBJ1-1 | TRBV30 | AWSSLPYTEAF
TRBJ2-1 | TRBV2 | ASSAGASYNEQF
TRBJ1-1 | TRBV28 | ASMGQGVLNTEAF
TRBJ1-1 | TRBV6-5 | ASSFERTEAF
TRBJ1-2 | TRBV5-8 | ASSLGPWLPVYT
TRBJ2-2 | TRBV7-3 | ASSLLNPGSAGELF
TRBJ1-1 | TRBV7-2 | ASSFTGSGTEAF
TRBJ2-2 | TRBV5-6 | ASSFITGATGELF
TRBJ1-2 | TRBV21-1 | ASSKGEGHDLNYGYT
TRBJ2-7 | TRBV7-3 | ASSFPGPATGQY
TRBJ1-5 | TRBV6-6 | ASSYEVGEQPQH
TRBJ1-1 | TRBV10-3 | AISEPGTEAF
TRBJ1-1 | TRBV7-6 | ASSLRPNTEAF
TRBJ2-7 | TRBV5-4 | ASSFGQGVNEQY
TRBJ2-5 | TRBV12-2 | ASRFISSAQETQY
TRBJ1-1 | TRBV28 | ASSLWGNRNQAF
TRBJ2-7 | TRBV27 | ASSLRPGTGIYEQY
TRBJ1-3 | TRBV9 | ASSVVGGSGNTIY
TRBJ2-5 | TRBV27 | ASSSPFGTQY
TRBJ1-5 | TRBV5-1 | ASSLLGDSNQPQH
TRBJ1-1 | TRBV27 | ASSFSGGVGPGAF
TRBJ1-5 | TRBV30 | AWSVAQGGQPQH
TRBJ2-2 | TRBV5-1 | ASSRGTGSNTGELF
TRBJ2-2 | TRBV28 | ASEQPNTGELF
TRBJ1-2 | TRBV5-1 | ASSPGPPGYGYT
TRBJ2-3 | TRBV6-1 | ASLTGGSTDTQY
TRBJ1-4 | TRBV6-1 | ASSVGRIDTNEKLF
TRBJ1-1 | TRBV5-1 | ASSLEGQNTEAF
TRBJ2-5 | TRBV7-9 | ASSVRRGHPREETQY
TRBJ2-5 | TRBV2 | ASRALGGPTQY
TRBJ2-2 | TRBV5-1 | ASFLRGGELF
TRBJ1-6 | TRBV6-5 | ASSYNQEYSPLH
TRBJ1-6 | TRBV4-1 | ASSQEGRSSYNSPLH
TRBJ1-5 | TRBV6-5 | ASTTGLNQPQH
TRBJ2-7 | TRBV7-2 | ASSSGQGRHEQY